This T cell receptor beta chain derives from a study of cytomegalovirus exposure and HLA in healthy donors. Study at large: Clustering assigned over 70% of the approximately 400 genotyped donors to the Caucasian-associated ancestry cluster.

Concerning this clone: The antigen is unknown.

From germline, CDR1 is SGDLS and CDR2 YYNGEE. This CDR3 comprises 14 residues. With 0 bases clipped from V and 8 bases from J, the junction kept 2 bases outside the gene matches. The PCR made use of 60 Vbeta and 13 Jbeta primers. TCRdb keeps only in-frame clones here, not all; method: immunoSEQ multiplex PCR. The sample comprises about 200,000 clones, 79% of which are singletons, and approximately 1.5% rests with the top ten. Overall study findings and caveats: It was assumed in the presence/absence analyses that sequencing depth was roughly uniform across donors. Information on immune exposure was restricted to one variable (CMV serostatus).

The sequence came from a man in his fifties or sixties in good health and CMV-seronegative. Sequences were obtained from PBMCs. The chain carries TRBV9 and TRBJ1-5; 10 nucleotides align to TRBD1. DNA for the CDR3: TGTGCCAGCAGCGTAGGGGACAGGGGTAAGCCCCAGCATTTT. As protein: CASSVGDRGKPQHF.